This TCR beta chain was obtained from a study of cytomegalovirus exposure and HLA in healthy donors. The study, taken as a whole, reports: The records held CMV serostatus as the only immune exposure information. The CMV antigen specificity of a few CMV-associated chains was confirmed through in vitro analysis.

Concerning this clone: The antigen remains undetermined.

Germline loops: CDR1 SGHNT, CDR2 YENEEA. The CDR3 contains 14 residues. Trimming took 0 bases from V and 1 from J, leaving 7 bases between them. Each donor's status was that of a healthy bone marrow donor. It was with 60 Vbeta and 13 Jbeta primers that the PCR ran. This table comes from immunoSEQ multiplex PCR, and its TCRdb copy is limited to in-frame clones, with some not included. The profile shows 130,000 or so clones, roughly 80% of them singletons. The chain is built from TRBV11-3 and TRBJ2-7; D gene uncertain. Specimen: PBMCs. This TCR came from a man in his thirties or forties in good health and CMV-seronegative. CDR3 bases: TGTGCCAGCAGCTTAGACGCGTTTTCCTACGAGCAGTACTTC. It is translated as CASSLDAFSYEQYF.